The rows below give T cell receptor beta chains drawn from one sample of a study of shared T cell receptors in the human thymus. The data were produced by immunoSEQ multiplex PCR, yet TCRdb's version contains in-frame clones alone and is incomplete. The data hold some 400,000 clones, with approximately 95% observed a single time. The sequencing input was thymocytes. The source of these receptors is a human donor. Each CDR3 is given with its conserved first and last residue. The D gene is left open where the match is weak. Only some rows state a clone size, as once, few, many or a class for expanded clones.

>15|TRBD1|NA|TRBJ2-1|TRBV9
CASSGHRGRGNEQFF
TGTGCCAGCAGCGGCCACAGGGGGCGCGGCAATGAGCAGTTCTTC
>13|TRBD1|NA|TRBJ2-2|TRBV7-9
CASSIRGPGELFF
TGTGCCAGCAGCATCAGGGGGCCCGGGGAGCTGTTTTTT
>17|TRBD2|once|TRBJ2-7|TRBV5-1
CASSSSTRRREVYEQYF
TGCGCCAGCAGCTCCTCTACTAGGAGGCGGGAGGTCTACGAGCAGTACTTC
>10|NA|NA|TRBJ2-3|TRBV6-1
CASRGDTQYF
TGTGCCAGCAGAGGAGATACGCAGTATTTT
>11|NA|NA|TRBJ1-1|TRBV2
CASRVNTEAFF
TGTGCCAGCAGGGTGAACACTGAAGCTTTCTTT
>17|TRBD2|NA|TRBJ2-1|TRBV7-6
CASSLGLAGGERTEQFF
TGTGCCAGCAGCCTAGGGCTAGCGGGAGGGGAAAGGACTGAGCAGTTCTTC
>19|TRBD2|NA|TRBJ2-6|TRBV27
CASSLGSPDGGSGANVLTF
TGTGCCAGCAGTCTTGGGTCCCCGGACGGGGGGTCGGGGGCCAACGTCCTGACTTTC
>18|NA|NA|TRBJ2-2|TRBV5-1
CASSLDLSGTAITGELFF
TGCGCCAGCAGCTTGGATCTCTCAGGGACTGCTATCACCGGGGAGCTGTTTTTT
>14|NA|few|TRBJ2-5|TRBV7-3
CASSWGGVRETQYF
TGTGCCAGCAGCTGGGGAGGAGTTCGCGAGACCCAGTACTTC
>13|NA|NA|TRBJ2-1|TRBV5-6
CASSSLLHNEQFF
TGTGCCAGCAGCTCCCTACTCCACAATGAGCAGTTCTTC
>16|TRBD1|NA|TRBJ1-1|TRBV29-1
CSVAPGQTLMNTEAFF
TGCAGCGTGGCACCGGGACAGACACTAATGAACACTGAAGCTTTCTTT
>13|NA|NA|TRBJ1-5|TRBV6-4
CASSARPLQPQHF
TGTGCCAGCAGTGCCCGGCCATTACAGCCCCAGCATTTT
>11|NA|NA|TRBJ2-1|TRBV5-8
CASQISLEQFF
TGTGCCAGCCAAATAAGTTTAGAGCAGTTCTTC
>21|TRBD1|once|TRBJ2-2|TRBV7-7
CASGPLRRIPRDSVFTGELFF
TGTGCCAGCGGTCCCCTACGGAGAATCCCACGGGACAGTGTGTTCACCGGGGAGCTGTTTTTT
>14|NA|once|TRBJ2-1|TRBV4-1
CASSLHRPGPQQFF
TGCGCCAGCAGCCTCCACCGACCGGGACCTCAGCAGTTCTTC